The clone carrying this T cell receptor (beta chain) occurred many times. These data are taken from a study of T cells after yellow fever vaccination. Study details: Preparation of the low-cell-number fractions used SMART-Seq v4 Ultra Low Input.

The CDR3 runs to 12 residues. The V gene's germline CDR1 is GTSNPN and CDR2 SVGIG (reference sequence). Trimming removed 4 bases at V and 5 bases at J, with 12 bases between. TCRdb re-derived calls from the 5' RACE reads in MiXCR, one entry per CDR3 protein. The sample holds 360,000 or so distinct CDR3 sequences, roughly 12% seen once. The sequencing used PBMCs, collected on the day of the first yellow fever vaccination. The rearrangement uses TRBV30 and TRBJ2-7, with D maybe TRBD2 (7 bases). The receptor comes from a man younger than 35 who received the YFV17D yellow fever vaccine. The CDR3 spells CAWNREGDEQYF. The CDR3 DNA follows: TGTGCCTGGAACAGGGAGGGCGACGAGCAGTACTTC.